This is a list of T cell receptor beta chains from one sample in a study of blood T cell repertoires in COVID-19. The table came from immunoSEQ multiplex PCR; TCRdb's copy has only in-frame clones and leaves some out. This table holds some 270,000 clones, 80% to 90% found once. The specimen sequenced was peripheral blood. The receptors shown here come from a man aged 25 to 40 with acute or convalescent COVID-19. Both conserved end residues are part of each CDR3. The D gene is left open where the match is weak. Rows may omit the clone size; those that give it use once, few, many or a size class.

NA	TRBV6-5	NA	TRBJ1-4	CASTGGQFNEKLFF	TGTGCCAGCACCGGAGGACAGTTTAATGAAAAACTGTTTTTT
NA	TRBV5-1	NA	TRBJ1-6	CASSLEGDDSPLHF	TGCGCCAGCAGCTTGGAGGGGGACGATTCACCCCTCCACTTT
NA	TRBV3-1/TRBV3-2	NA	TRBJ2-7	CASSHSGGSYEQYF	TGTGCCAGCAGCCACTCCGGGGGATCCTACGAGCAGTACTTC
NA	TRBV2	TRBD1	TRBJ1-5	CASRSGTGSIYSNQPQHF	TGTGCCAGCAGGTCCGGGACAGGGTCCATTTATAGCAATCAGCCCCAGCATTTT
NA	TRBV11-3	NA	TRBJ1-1	CASSLLKGEEAFF	TGTGCCAGCAGCTTATTGAAGGGGGAGGAAGCTTTCTTT
NA	TRBV19	NA	TRBJ2-5	CASGDFKETQYF	TGTGCCAGTGGGGACTTTAAAGAGACCCAGTACTTC
once	TRBV18	NA	TRBJ1-1	CASSPSGQREEAFF	TGTGCCAGCTCACCCTCCGGACAGCGAGAAGAGGCTTTCTTT
NA	TRBV29-1	TRBD2	TRBJ2-1	CSDGRRGFYNEQFF	TGCAGCGACGGGAGGCGGGGGTTCTACAATGAGCAGTTCTTC
NA	TRBV19	NA	TRBJ2-1	CASSPSDEQFF	TGTGCCAGTAGTCCTAGCGATGAGCAGTTCTTC
NA	TRBV2	NA	TRBJ2-5	CASRARETQYF	TGTGCCAGCAGAGCCCGAGAGACCCAGTACTTC
NA	TRBV12-5	NA	TRBJ2-1	CASGGTPNYNEQFF	TGTGCTAGTGGTGGGACACCGAATTACAATGAGCAGTTCTTC
NA	TRBV18	NA	TRBJ2-6	CASSRGSGANVLTF	TGTGCCAGCTCACGCGGCTCTGGGGCCAACGTCCTGACTTTC
once	TRBV10-1	NA	TRBJ2-1	CASSAFRVGEQFF	TGCGCCAGCAGTGCATTCAGGGTCGGTGAGCAGTTCTTC
NA	TRBV19	NA	TRBJ1-5	CASSPRGQPQHF	TGTGCCAGTAGTCCACGGGGTCAGCCCCAGCATTTT
NA	TRBV4-1	NA	TRBJ1-2	CASSQVVKGNYGYTF	TGCGCCAGCAGCCAAGTAGTTAAGGGGAACTATGGCTACACCTTC
NA	TRBV5-8	NA	TRBJ1-1	CASSSEVVTEAFF	TGTGCCAGCAGCTCAGAAGTGGTCACTGAAGCTTTCTTT
NA	TRBV2	NA	TRBJ1-5	CASDGGGNQPQHF	TGTGCCAGCGACGGAGGGGGCAATCAGCCCCAGCATTTT
NA	TRBV5-4	NA	TRBJ2-3	CASRSEDTQYF	TGTGCCAGCAGGAGTGAAGATACGCAGTATTTT
once	TRBV5-1	NA	TRBJ2-6	CASSPEVGFSGANVLTF	TGCGCCAGCAGCCCCGAGGTTGGCTTCTCTGGGGCCAACGTCCTGACTTTC
NA	TRBV19	NA	TRBJ2-1	CASDFGNEQFF	TGTGCCTCGGACTTTGGCAATGAGCAGTTCTTC
NA	TRBV29-1	NA	TRBJ1-4	CSVTEDNEKLFF	TGCAGCGTGACGGAGGATAATGAAAAACTGTTTTTT
NA	TRBV19	NA	TRBJ1-1	CASSIGPGPNTEAFF	TGTGCCAGTAGTATAGGTCCGGGTCCCAACACTGAAGCTTTCTTT
NA	TRBV29-1	TRBD1	TRBJ1-2	CSVEDWTGGYYGYTF	TGCAGCGTTGAAGACTGGACAGGGGGCTACTATGGCTACACCTTC
NA	TRBV7-8	NA	TRBJ2-1	CASSSGTGNYNEQFF	TGTGCCAGCAGCTCGGGTACAGGAAACTACAATGAGCAGTTCTTC
NA	TRBV9	TRBD1	TRBJ2-2	CASSVGRGRNLAGELFF	TGTGCCAGCAGCGTAGGCAGGGGGCGCAATTTGGCCGGGGAGCTGTTTTTT